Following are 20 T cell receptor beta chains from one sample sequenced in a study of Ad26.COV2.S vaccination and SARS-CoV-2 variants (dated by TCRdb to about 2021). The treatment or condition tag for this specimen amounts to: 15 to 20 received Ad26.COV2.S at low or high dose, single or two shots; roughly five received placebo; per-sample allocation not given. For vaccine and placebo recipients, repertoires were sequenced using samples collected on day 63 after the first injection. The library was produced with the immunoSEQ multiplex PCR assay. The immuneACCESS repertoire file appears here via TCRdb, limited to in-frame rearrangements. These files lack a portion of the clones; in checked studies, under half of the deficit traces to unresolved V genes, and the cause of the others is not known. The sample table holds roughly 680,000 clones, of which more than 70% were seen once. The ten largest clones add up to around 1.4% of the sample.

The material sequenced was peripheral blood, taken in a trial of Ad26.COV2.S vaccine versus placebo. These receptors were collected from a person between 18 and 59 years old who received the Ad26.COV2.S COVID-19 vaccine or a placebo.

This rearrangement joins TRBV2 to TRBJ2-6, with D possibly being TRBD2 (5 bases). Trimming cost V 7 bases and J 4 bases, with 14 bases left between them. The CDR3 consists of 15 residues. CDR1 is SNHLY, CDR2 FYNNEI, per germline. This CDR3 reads CASTERPGGANVLTF. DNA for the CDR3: TGTGCCAGCACTGAGCGGCCAGGAGGGGCCAACGTCCTGACTTTC. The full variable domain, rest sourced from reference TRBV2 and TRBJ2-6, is EPEVTQTPSHQVTQMGQEVILRCVPISNHLYFYWYRQILGQKVEFLVSFYNNEISEKSEIFDDQFSVERPDGSNFTLKIRSTKLEDSAMYFCASTERPGGANVLTFGAGSRLTVL.

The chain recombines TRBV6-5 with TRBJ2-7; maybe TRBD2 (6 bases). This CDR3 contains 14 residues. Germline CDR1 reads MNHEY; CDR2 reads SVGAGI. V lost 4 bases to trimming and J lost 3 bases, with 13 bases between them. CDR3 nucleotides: TGTGCCAGCAGTTGGGGCGACGGGAGCTACGAGCAGTACTTC. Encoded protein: CASSWGDGSYEQYF.

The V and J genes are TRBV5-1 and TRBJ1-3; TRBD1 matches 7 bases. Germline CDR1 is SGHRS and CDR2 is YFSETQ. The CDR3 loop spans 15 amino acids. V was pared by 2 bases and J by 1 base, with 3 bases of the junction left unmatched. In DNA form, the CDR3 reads TGCGCCAGCAGCTTAACAGGGGATTCTGGAAACACCATATATTTT. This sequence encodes CASSLTGDSGNTIYF.

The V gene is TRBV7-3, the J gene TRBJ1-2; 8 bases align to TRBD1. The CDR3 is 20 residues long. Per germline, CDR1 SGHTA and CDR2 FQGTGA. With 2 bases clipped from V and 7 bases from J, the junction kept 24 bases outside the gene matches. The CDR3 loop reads CASSLWAQSSPGQDTSGYTF. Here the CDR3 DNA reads TGTGCCAGCAGCTTATGGGCCCAATCCTCCCCGGGACAGGACACCTCTGGCTACACCTTC. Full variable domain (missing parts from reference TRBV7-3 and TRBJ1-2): GAGVSQTPSNKVTEKGKYVELRCDPISGHTALYWYRQSLGQGPEFLIYFQGTGAADDSGLPNDRFFAVRPEGSVSTLKIQRTERGDSAVYLCASSLWAQSSPGQDTSGYTFGSGTRLTVV.

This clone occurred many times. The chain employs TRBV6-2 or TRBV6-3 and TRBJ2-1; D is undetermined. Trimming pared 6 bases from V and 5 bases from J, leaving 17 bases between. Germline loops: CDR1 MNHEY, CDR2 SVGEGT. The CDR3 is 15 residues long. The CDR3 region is CASSPRLGFHNEQFF. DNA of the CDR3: TGTGCCAGCAGCCCCCGCCTGGGTTTCCACAATGAGCAGTTCTTC.

As DNA, the CDR3 is TGCGCCAGCAGCTTGGGGACGGGGGAGACCCAGTACTTC. Amino acid sequence: CASSLGTGETQYF. This chain links TRBV5-1 with TRBJ2-5; tentative D call: TRBD2 (5 bases). The CDR3 consists of 13 residues. The germline V gene encodes CDR1 SGHRS and CDR2 YFSETQ. The V end was cut by 0 bases, the J end by 5 bases, with 8 bases between.

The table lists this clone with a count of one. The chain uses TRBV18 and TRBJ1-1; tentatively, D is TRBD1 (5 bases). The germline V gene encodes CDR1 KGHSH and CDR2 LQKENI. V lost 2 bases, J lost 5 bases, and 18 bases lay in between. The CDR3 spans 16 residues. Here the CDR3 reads CASSPTGNGGRTEAFF. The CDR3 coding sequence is TGTGCCAGCTCACCAACCGGGAATGGGGGTCGGACTGAAGCTTTCTTT.

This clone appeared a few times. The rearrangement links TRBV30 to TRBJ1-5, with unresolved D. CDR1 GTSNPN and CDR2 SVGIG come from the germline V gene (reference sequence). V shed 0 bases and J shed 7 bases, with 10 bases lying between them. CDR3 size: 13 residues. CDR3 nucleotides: TGTGCCTGGAGTGTTACCTCGGGACAGCCCCAGCATTTT. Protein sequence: CAWSVTSGQPQHF. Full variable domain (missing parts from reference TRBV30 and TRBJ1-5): SQTIHQWPATLVQPVGSPLSLECTVEGTSNPNLYWYRQAAGRGLQLLFYSVGIGQISSEVPQNLSASRPQDRQFILSSKKLLLSDSGFYLCAWSVTSGQPQHFGDGTRLSIL.

The CDR3 loop reads CASSSVYQPQHF. The CDR3 DNA follows: TGTGCCAGCAGCTCAGTGTATCAGCCCCAGCATTTT. The genes are TRBV7-2 and TRBJ1-5; D is unresolved. Germline V gives CDR1 SGHTA, CDR2 FQGNSA. The length of the CDR3 is 12 residues. Trimming took off 4 bases at V and 5 bases at J, with 6 bases between the two ends.

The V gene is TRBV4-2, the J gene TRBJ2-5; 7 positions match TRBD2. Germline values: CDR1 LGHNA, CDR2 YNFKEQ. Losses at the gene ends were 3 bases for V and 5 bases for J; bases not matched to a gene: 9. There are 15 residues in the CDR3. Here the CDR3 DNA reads TGTGCCAGCAGCCAGGGAGGGGACCCCCGGGAGACCCAGTACTTC. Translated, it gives CASSQGGDPRETQYF.

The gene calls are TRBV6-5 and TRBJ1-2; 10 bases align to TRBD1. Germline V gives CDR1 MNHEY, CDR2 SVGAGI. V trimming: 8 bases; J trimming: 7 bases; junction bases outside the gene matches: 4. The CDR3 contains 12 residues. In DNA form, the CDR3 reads TGTGCCAGCCTCGGGACAGGGGCTGGCTACACCTTC. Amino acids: CASLGTGAGYTF.

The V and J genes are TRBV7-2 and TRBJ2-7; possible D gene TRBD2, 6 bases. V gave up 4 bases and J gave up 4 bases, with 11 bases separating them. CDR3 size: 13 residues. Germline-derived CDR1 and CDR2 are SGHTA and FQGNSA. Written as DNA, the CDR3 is TGTGCCAGCAGCTCCCCGGGACTGTACGAGCAGTACTTC. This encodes CASSSPGLYEQYF.

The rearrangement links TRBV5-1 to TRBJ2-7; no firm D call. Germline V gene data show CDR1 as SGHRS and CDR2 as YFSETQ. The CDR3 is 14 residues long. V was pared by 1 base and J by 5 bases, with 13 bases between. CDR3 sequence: CASSLWGPPHEQYF. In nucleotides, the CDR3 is TGCGCCAGCAGCTTGTGGGGTCCTCCCCACGAGCAGTACTTC.

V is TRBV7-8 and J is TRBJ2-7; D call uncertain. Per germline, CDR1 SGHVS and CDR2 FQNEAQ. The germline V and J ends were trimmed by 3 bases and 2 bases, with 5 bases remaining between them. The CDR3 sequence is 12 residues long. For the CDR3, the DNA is TGTGCCAGCAGCTTGACTGCCTACGAGCAGTACTTC. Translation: CASSLTAYEQYF. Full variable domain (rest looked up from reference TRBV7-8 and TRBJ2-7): GAGVSQSPRYKVAKRGQDVALRCDPISGHVSLFWYQQALGQGPEFLTYFQNEAQLDKSGLPSDRFFAERPEGSVSTLKIQRTQQEDSAVYLCASSLTAYEQYFGPGTRLTVT.

CDR3: CASSLGTDGSNQPQHF. For the CDR3, the DNA is TGTGCCAGCAGCTTGGGCACAGACGGTAGCAATCAGCCCCAGCATTTT. This chain links TRBV5-6 with TRBJ1-5; D remains ambiguous. Trimming shortened V by 0 bases and J by 0 bases, and 10 bases separated the two germline ends. The CDR3 runs 16 residues. CDR1 is SGHDT, CDR2 YYEEEE, per germline.

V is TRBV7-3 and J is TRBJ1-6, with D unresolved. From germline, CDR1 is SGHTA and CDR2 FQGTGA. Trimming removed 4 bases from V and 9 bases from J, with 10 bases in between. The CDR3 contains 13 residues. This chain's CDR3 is CASSSGGGSPLHF. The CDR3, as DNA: TGTGCCAGCAGCTCGGGAGGAGGTTCACCCCTCCACTTT.

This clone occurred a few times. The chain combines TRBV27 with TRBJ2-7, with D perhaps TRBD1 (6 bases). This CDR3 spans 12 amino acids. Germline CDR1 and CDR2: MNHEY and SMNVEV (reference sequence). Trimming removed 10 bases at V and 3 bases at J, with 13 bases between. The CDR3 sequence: CATWGPHYEQYF. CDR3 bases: TGTGCCACATGGGGGCCGCACTACGAGCAGTACTTC.

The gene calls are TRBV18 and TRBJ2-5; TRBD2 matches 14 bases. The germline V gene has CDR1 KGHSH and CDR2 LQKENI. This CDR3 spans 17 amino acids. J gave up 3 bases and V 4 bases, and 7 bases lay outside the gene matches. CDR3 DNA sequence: TGTGCCAGCTCACTCGGACTAGCGGGAGGCGGCGAAGAGACCCAGTACTTC. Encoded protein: CASSLGLAGGGEETQYF.

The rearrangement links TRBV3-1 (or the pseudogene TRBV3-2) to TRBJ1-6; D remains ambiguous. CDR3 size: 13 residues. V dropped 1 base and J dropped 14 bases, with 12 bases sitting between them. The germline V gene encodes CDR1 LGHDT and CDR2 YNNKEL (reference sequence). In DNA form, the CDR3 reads TGTGCCAGCAGCCAAGTTTCGGGGTACACCCTCCACTTT. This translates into CASSQVSGYTLHF.

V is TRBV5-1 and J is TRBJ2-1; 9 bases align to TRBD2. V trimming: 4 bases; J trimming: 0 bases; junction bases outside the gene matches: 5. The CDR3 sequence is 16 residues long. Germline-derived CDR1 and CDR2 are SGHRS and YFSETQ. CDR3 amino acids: CASSPTSGSSYNEQFF. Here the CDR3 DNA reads TGCGCCAGCAGCCCCACTAGCGGGTCCTCCTACAATGAGCAGTTCTTC.